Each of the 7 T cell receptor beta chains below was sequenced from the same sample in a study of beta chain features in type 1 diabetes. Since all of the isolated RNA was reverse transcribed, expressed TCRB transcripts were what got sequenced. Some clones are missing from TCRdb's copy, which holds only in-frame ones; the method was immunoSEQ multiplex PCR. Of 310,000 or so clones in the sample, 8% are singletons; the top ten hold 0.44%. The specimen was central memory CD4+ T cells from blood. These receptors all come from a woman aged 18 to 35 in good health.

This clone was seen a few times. This chain's CDR3 is CASSRITPEGYEQYF. CDR3 nucleotides: TGCGCCAGCAGTCGAATTACCCCGGAGGGCTACGAGCAGTACTTC. The chain uses TRBV23-1 and TRBJ2-7; maybe TRBD2 (6 bases). TRBV23-1 has ORF status, its function being uncertain. Trimming removed 4 bases from V and 3 bases from J, with 16 bases in between. The CDR3 is 15 residues long.

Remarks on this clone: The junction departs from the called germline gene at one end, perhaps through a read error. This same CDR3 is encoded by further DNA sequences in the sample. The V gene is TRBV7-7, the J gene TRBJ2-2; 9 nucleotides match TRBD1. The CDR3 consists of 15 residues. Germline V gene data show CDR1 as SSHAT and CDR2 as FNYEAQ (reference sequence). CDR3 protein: CASSPGQGSTGELFF. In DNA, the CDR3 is TGTGCTAGCAGCCCGGGACAGGGATCTACCGGGGAGCTGTTTTTT.

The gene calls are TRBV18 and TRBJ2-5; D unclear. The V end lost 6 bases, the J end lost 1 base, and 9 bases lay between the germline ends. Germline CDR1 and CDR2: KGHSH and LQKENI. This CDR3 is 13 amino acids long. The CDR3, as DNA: TGTGCCAGCTCCTACACCAGCCAAGAGACCCAGTACTTC. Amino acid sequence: CASSYTSQETQYF. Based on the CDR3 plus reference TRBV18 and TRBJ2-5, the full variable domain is NAGVMQNPRHLVRRRGQEARLRCSPMKGHSHVYWYRQLPEEGLKFMVYLQKENIIDESGMPKERFSAEFPKEGPSILRIQQVVRGDSAAYFCASSYTSQETQYFGPGTRLLVL.

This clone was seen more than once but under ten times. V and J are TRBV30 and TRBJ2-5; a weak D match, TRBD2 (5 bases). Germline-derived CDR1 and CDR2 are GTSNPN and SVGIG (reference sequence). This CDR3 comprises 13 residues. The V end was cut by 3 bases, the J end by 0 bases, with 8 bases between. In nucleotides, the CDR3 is TGTGCCTGGAGCGCGGGCTACCAAGAGACCCAGTACTTC. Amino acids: CAWSAGYQETQYF.

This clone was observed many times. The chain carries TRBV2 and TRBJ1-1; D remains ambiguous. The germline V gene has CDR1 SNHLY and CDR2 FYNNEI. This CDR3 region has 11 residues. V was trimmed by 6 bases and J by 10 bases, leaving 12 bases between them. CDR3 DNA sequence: TGTGCCAGCAGCTACGACCGACCAGCTTTCTTT. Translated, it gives CASSYDRPAFF.

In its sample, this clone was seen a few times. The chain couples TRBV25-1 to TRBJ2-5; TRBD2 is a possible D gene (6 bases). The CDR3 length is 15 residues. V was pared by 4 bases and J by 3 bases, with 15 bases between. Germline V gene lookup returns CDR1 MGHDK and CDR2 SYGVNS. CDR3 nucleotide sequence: TGTGCCAGCAGTGCTCCCGGGACTTGGAAAGAGACCCAGTACTTC. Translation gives CASSAPGTWKETQYF.

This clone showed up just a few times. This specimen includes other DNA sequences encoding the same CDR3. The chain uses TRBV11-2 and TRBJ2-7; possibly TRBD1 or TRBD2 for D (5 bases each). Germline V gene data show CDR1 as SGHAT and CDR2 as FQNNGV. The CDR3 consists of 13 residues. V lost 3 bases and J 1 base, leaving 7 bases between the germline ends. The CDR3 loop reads CASSFGGSYEQYF. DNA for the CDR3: TGTGCCAGCAGCTTTGGGGGTTCCTACGAGCAGTACTTC. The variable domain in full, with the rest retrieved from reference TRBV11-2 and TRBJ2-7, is EAGVAQSPRYKIIEKRQSVAFWCNPISGHATLYWYQQILGQGPKLLIQFQNNGVVDDSQLPKDRFSAERLKGVDSTLKIQPAKLEDSAVYLCASSFGGSYEQYFGPGTRLTVT.